This note documents a single T cell receptor beta chain sequence. Between the trimmed V and J ends, which lost 5 bases and 4 bases, there was a span of 15 bases. The CDR3 sequence is 16 residues long. The V gene's germline CDR1 is MNHEY and CDR2 SMNVEV (reference sequence). CDR3 regions of TCR beta were amplified from RNA transcripts. The workflow started with a first-round RT-PCR run with HTBI primers and then moved on to a second-round multiplex PCR. Each CDR3 protein gets one entry after TCRdb re-called the multiplex PCR reads with MiXCR. Of around 1,000,000 distinct CDR3 sequences in the sample, less than 45% are singletons; the top ten hold 11%. The data originate from a study of Graves' ophthalmopathy and Graves' hyperthyroidism.

The J gene is TRBJ2-6, the V gene TRBV27; D is unresolved. Sample: peripheral blood or thyroid tissue (not recorded which). This TCR was recovered from an adult man with Graves' hyperthyroidism. CDR3 sequence (DNA): TGTGCCAGCAGTCCAACGCTGCCCAACGGGGCCAACGTCCTGACTTTC. Residues: CASSPTLPNGANVLTF.